One and the same sample provided the 20 T cell receptor beta chains below, sequenced in a study of T cell responses to AZD1222 COVID-19 vaccine. The method was immunoSEQ multiplex PCR; TCRdb's version includes in-frame clones alone and lacks a portion of them. The sample yields tens of thousands of clones, almost 90% seen once. Source: peripheral blood, taken on day 0 of AZD1222 vaccination. The origin of the receptors is an adult in good health.

The chain carries TRBV6-2 or TRBV6-3 and TRBJ1-2; unclear D gene. This CDR3 is built from 12 residues. Per germline, CDR1 MNHEY and CDR2 SVGEGT. Between the trimmed V and J ends, which lost 6 bases and 5 bases, there was a span of 10 bases. CDR3 in DNA: TGTGCCAGCAGCAATCTAAATTATGGCTACACCTTC. Translated, it gives CASSNLNYGYTF.

V is TRBV27 and J is TRBJ1-1; 8 nucleotides align to TRBD1. Germline values: CDR1 MNHEY, CDR2 SMNVEV (reference sequence). J was trimmed by 5 bases and V by 6 bases; bases with no gene match: 5. This CDR3 spans 13 amino acids. The CDR3 sequence: CASSQYRGTEAFF. Here the CDR3 DNA reads TGTGCCAGCAGCCAATACAGGGGGACTGAAGCTTTCTTT.

This chain uses TRBV5-4 with TRBJ1-5, with D perhaps TRBD1 (6 bases). The CDR3 length is 15 residues. V was shortened by 0 bases and J by 7 bases, with 14 bases between the two germline ends. Germline CDR1 is SGHNT and CDR2 is YYREEE (reference sequence). CDR3: CASSLGGHFPQPQHF. In nucleotides, the CDR3 is TGTGCCAGCAGCTTGGGGGGACATTTCCCCCAGCCCCAGCATTTT.

This CDR3 is CASSPRRRGENEKLFF. In nucleotides, the CDR3 is TGTGCCAGCTCACCACGTAGGAGGGGGGAGAATGAAAAACTGTTTTTT. V gene TRBV18 combines with J gene TRBJ1-4, with a tentative D call TRBD1 (6 bases). Germline CDR1 reads KGHSH; CDR2 reads LQKENI. The CDR3 runs to 16 residues. V shed 1 base and J shed 5 bases, with 14 bases lying between them. Based on the CDR3 plus reference TRBV18 and TRBJ1-4, the full variable domain is NAGVMQNPRHLVRRRGQEARLRCSPMKGHSHVYWYRQLPEEGLKFMVYLQKENIIDESGMPKERFSAEFPKEGPSILRIQQVVRGDSAAYFCASSPRRRGENEKLFFGSGTQLSVL.

The chain uses TRBV4-1 and TRBJ1-2; perhaps TRBD1 as D (5 bases). V was pared by 2 bases and J by 3 bases, with 22 bases between. CDR1 is MGHRA and CDR2 is YSYEKL in the germline V gene. The CDR3 sequence is 18 residues long. CDR3 nucleotide sequence: TGCGCCAGCAGCCAACTTTTTGGTATGGGGCTTCGAGACTATGGCTACACCTTC. This translates into CASSQLFGMGLRDYGYTF.

This clone was seen once. This chain connects TRBV7-2 to TRBJ1-5; D unclear. From germline, CDR1 is SGHTA and CDR2 FQGNSA. Trimming took 1 base from V and 4 from J, leaving 11 bases between them. This CDR3 contains 15 residues. The CDR3, as DNA: TGTGCCAGCAGCTTAGTTCCTGGGATAAATCAGCCCCAGCATTTT. Its translation: CASSLVPGINQPQHF.

This chain links TRBV6-5 with TRBJ2-1; D perhaps matches TRBD2 (6 bases). The CDR3 sequence is 14 residues long. Between the trimmed V and J ends, which lost 5 bases and 3 bases, there was a span of 11 bases. Germline CDR1 and CDR2: MNHEY and SVGAGI. DNA of the CDR3: TGTGCCAGCAGTCCTGGGGGGAACTACAATGAGCAGTTCTTC. Translating gives CASSPGGNYNEQFF.

The chain recombines TRBV12-3 or TRBV12-4 with TRBJ1-2; D not certain. V shed 7 bases and J shed 4 bases, with 13 bases lying between them. The CDR3 length is 13 residues. CDR3 sequence reads: CASTPRGVYGYTF. The CDR3, as DNA: TGTGCCAGCACCCCTCGTGGGGTCTATGGCTACACCTTC.

J is TRBJ1-5 and V is TRBV5-5, with 7 bases fitting TRBD1. Germline-derived CDR1 and CDR2 are SGHKS and YYEKEE (reference sequence). This CDR3 is built from 14 residues. V trimming: 4 bases; J trimming: 5 bases; junction bases outside the gene matches: 6. CDR3 DNA sequence: TGTGCCAGCAGCCCGGAGGGGGCCCATCAGCCCCAGCATTTT. Amino acids: CASSPEGAHQPQHF.

The chain carries TRBV5-1 and TRBJ2-7; D is unclear. V gave up 0 bases and J gave up 1 base, with 8 bases separating them. The V gene's germline CDR1 is SGHRS and CDR2 YFSETQ. This CDR3 contains 14 residues. The CDR3 DNA follows: TGCGCCAGCAGCTTGGGGGTCCCATCCTACGAGCAGTACTTC. Translated: CASSLGVPSYEQYF.

A note on this clone: Other nucleotide sequences from this sample produce the same CDR3. The chain carries TRBV5-4 and TRBJ1-2; no reliable D call. The CDR3 has 13 residues. V lost 0 bases, J lost 5 bases, and 8 bases lay in between. Germline assignment: CDR1 SGHNT and CDR2 YYREEE (reference sequence). The CDR3 bases are TGTGCCAGCAGCTTGGGTCAGGATTATGGCTACACCTTC. Its protein is CASSLGQDYGYTF.

The chain is built from TRBV12-3 or TRBV12-4 and TRBJ1-4, with TRBD1 identical over 7 bases. The V segment lost 10 bases and the J segment 8 bases; nucleotides outside the gene matches: 7. The CDR3 runs to 12 residues. The CDR3 protein is CATRQGREKLFF. The CDR3 DNA reads as TGTGCCACCCGACAGGGTCGGGAAAAACTGTTTTTT.

The chain is built from TRBV19 and TRBJ2-5; D is possibly TRBD1 (6 bases). The CDR3 sequence is 17 residues long. CDR1 is LNHDA, CDR2 SQIVND, per germline (reference sequence). Trimming left V 1 base short and J 0 bases short, with 15 bases between. The CDR3 region is CASSIGLPQGYQETQYF. In DNA, the CDR3 is TGTGCCAGTAGTATAGGCCTCCCTCAGGGGTACCAAGAGACCCAGTACTTC.

The rearrangement uses TRBV14 and TRBJ2-4; 7 nucleotides line up with TRBD1. The V gene's germline CDR1 is SGHDN and CDR2 FVKESK. V shed 4 bases and J 3 bases; nucleotides not matched to a gene: 6. The CDR3 totals 15 residues. Written as DNA, the CDR3 is TGTGCCAGCAGCCCCCGGGGACAGAGCAAAAACATTCAGTACTTC. Its protein product is CASSPRGQSKNIQYF.

V usage is TRBV7-9 and J usage is TRBJ1-1; a weak D match, TRBD1 (5 bases). Germline values: CDR1 SEHNR, CDR2 FQNEAQ (reference sequence). The CDR3 is made up of 14 amino acids. Trimming took 1 base from V and 7 from J, leaving 13 bases between them. CDR3 in DNA: TGTGCCAGCAGCTTAGAGGGGCGGGGGAATGAAGCTTTCTTT. Translation gives CASSLEGRGNEAFF.

The J gene is TRBJ2-2, the V gene TRBV6-5, with D unclear. The CDR3 length is 13 residues. The germline gives CDR1 MNHEY, CDR2 SVGAGI. The V end was cut by 8 bases, the J end by 1 base, with 8 bases between. CDR3 residues: CASLTRNTGELFF. The CDR3 nucleotides read TGTGCCAGCCTGACCCGGAACACCGGGGAGCTGTTTTTT.

The chain recombines TRBV19 with TRBJ2-7; TRBD2 matches at 7 bases. J gave up 5 bases and V 4 bases, and 11 bases lay outside the gene matches. The CDR3 consists of 15 residues. Germline CDR1 and CDR2: LNHDA and SQIVND (reference sequence). This chain's CDR3 is CASSTPGLRPNEQYF. In DNA, the CDR3 is TGTGCCAGTAGTACTCCGGGACTAAGACCTAACGAGCAGTACTTC.

The chain recombines TRBV30 with TRBJ1-1; D is undetermined. This CDR3 contains 12 residues. The V and J ends lost 5 bases and 1 base respectively, with 8 bases between them. Germline V CDR1 and CDR2: GTSNPN, SVGIG (reference sequence). The CDR3 is CAWGWANTEAFF. CDR3 nucleotides: TGTGCCTGGGGTTGGGCGAACACTGAAGCTTTCTTT.

The J gene is TRBJ2-3, the V gene TRBV6-6, with TRBD1 matching 9 bases. Germline loops: CDR1 MNHNY, CDR2 SVGAGI (reference sequence). J lost 0 bases, V lost 6 bases, and 4 bases had no gene match. The CDR3 sequence is 15 residues long. This CDR3 is CASRRGQGSTDTQYF. The CDR3 DNA reads as TGTGCCAGCAGACGAGGACAGGGGAGCACAGATACGCAGTATTTT.

The genes are TRBV3-1 (or the pseudogene TRBV3-2) and TRBJ1-5; 8 positions agree with TRBD1. Germline CDR1 and CDR2: LGHDT and YNNKEL (reference sequence). The CDR3 sequence is 15 residues long. Trimming took 2 bases from V and 5 from J; bases not matched to a gene: 5. In DNA, the CDR3 is TGTGCCAGCAGCCAAAATACAGGGGGATATCAGCCCCAGCATTTT. Amino acids: CASSQNTGGYQPQHF.